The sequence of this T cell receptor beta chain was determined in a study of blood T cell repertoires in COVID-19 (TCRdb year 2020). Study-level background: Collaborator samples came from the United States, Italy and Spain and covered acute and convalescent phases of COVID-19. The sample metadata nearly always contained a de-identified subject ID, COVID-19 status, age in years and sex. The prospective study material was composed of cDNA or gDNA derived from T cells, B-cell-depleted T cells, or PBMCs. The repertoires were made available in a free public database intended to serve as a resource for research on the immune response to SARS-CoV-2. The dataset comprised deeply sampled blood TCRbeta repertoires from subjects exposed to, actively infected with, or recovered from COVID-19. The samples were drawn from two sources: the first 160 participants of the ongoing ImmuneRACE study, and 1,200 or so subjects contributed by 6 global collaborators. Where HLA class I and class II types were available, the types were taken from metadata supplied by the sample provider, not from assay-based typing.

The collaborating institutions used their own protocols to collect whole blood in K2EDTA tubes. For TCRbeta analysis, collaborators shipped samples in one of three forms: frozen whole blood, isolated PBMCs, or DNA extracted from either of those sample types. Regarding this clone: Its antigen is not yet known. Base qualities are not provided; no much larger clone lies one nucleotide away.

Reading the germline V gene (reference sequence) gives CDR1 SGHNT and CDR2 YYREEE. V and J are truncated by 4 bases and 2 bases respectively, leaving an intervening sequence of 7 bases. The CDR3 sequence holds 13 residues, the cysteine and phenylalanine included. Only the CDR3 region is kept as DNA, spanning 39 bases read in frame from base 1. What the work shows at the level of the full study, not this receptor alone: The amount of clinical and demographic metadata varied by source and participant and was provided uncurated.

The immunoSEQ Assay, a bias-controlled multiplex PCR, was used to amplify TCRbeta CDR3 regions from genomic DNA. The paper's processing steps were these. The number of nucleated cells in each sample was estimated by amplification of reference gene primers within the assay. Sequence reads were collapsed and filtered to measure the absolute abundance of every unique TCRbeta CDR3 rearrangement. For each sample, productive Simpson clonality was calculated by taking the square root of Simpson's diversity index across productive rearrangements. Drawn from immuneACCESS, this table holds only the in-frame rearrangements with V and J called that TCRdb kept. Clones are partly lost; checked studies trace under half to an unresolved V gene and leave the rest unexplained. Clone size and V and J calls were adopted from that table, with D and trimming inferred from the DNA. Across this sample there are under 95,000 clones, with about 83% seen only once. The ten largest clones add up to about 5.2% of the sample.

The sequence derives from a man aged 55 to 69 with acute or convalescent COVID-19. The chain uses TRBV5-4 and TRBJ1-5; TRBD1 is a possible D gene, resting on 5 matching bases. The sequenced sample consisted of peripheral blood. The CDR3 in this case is CASSQGGNQPQHF. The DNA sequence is TGTGCCAGCAGCCAGGGTGGCAATCAGCCCCAGCATTTT.